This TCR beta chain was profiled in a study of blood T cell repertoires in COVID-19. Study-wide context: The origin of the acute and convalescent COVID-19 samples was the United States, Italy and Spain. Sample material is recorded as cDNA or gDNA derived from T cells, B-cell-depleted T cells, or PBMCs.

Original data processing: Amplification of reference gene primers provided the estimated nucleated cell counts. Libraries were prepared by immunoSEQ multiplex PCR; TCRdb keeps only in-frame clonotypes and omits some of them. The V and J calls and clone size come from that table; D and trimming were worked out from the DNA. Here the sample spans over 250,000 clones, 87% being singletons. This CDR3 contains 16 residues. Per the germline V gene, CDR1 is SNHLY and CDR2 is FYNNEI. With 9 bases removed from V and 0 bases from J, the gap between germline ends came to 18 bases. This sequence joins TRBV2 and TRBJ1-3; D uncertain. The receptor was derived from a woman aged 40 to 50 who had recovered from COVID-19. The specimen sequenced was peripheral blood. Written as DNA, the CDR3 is TGTGCCAGGGCCCACAGAACGGGAAACTCTGGAAACACCATATATTTT. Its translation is CARAHRTGNSGNTIYF.